This TCR beta chain derives from a study of CD4+ T cells in melanoma. Findings of the study overall: Neoantigen-specific CD4+ T cells in melanoma reportedly had diverse differentiation states. CD8+ T cell, macrophage and B cell function reportedly correlated with neoantigen-specific CD4+ T cells.

After removal of 8 bases from V and 5 bases from J, the junction contained 16 bases not matched to a gene. CDR1 is SGHVS and CDR2 is FQNEAQ in the germline V gene. The CDR3 covers 16 residues. TCRdb's table, derived via immunoSEQ multiplex PCR, lists solely in-frame clones and lacks some. The table records over 9,000 clones, more than 60% of them present only once. Points on this clone: Its target is not known.

The TCR originated in a human donor with melanoma. Sequenced input: cells from a culture (not recorded whether cultured in vitro). The genes are TRBV7-8 and TRBJ1-1; 8 positions match TRBD1. For the CDR3, the DNA is TGTGCCAGCTTCGCCGTAGACCGCAGGGGGCGGACTGAAGCTTTCTTT. Protein: CASFAVDRRGRTEAFF. The variable domain in full, with the rest retrieved from reference TRBV7-8 and TRBJ1-1, is GAGVSQSPRYKVAKRGQDVALRCDPISGHVSLFWYQQALGQGPEFLTYFQNEAQLDKSGLPSDRFFAERPEGSVSTLKIQRTQQEDSAVYLCASFAVDRRGRTEAFFGQGTRLTVV.